This T cell receptor (beta chain) was captured in a study of T cell responses to AZD1222 COVID-19 vaccine. General observations from the study: Nearly half of the spike-specific TCRs reportedly recognize variant regions that carry no mutations. Spike-specific TCR breadth and depth rose after two AZD1222 doses. Clonal diversity was possibly underestimated, and white British individuals and females predominated among donors.

The CDR3 runs 15 residues. V was clipped by 5 bases and J by 0 bases; unmatched bases: 6. Germline lookup yields CDR1 SGHRS and CDR2 YFSETQ. Profiling relied on immunoSEQ multiplex PCR, and the TCRdb table lists in-frame clones only, not all of them. The sample holds more than 85,000 clones, more than 75% seen once. With regard to this clone: Its antigen remains unknown.

The sequences come from peripheral blood, collected on day 0 of AZD1222 vaccination. This sequence originates from an adult in good health. The chain uses TRBV5-1 and TRBJ2-3, with TRBD1 identical over 7 bases. The CDR3 loop reads CASRNRGLSTDTQYF. The CDR3 nucleotides are TGCGCCAGCAGAAACAGGGGCCTTAGCACAGATACGCAGTATTTT.